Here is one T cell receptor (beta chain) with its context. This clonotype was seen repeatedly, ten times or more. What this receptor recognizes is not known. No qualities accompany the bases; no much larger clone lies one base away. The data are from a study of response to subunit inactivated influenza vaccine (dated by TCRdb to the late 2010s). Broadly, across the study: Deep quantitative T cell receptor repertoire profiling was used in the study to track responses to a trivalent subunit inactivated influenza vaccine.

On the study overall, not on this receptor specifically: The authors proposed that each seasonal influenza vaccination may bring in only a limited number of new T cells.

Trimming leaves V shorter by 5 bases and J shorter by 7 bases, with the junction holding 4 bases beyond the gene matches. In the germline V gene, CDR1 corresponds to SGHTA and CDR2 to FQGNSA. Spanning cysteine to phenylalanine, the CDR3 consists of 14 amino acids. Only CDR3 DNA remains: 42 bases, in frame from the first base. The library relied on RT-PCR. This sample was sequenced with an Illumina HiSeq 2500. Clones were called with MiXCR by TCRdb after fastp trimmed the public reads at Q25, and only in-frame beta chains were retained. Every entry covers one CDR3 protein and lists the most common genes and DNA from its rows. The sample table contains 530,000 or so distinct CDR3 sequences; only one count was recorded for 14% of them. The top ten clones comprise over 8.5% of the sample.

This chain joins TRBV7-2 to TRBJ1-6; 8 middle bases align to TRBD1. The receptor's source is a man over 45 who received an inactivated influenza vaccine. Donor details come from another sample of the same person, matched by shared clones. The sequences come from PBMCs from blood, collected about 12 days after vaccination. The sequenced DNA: TGTGCCAGCAGCCCTCGGGACAGGAATTCACCCCTCCACTTT. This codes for CASSPRDRNSPLHF.